This T cell receptor (beta chain) was identified in a study of cytomegalovirus exposure and HLA in healthy donors. Study information: A previous analysis identified around 120 million unique TCR beta sequences derived from about 180 million T cells.

The CDR3 length is 14 residues. V was trimmed by 5 bases and J by 2 bases, leaving 13 bases between them. Germline values: CDR1 MNHEY, CDR2 SVGAGI. Concerning this clone: The target antigen is unknown.

The PCR contained 60 Vbeta and 13 Jbeta primers. The repertoire was sequenced with immunoSEQ multiplex PCR; TCRdb's copy has only in-frame clones and lacks some. The sample includes 45,000 to 60,000 clones. Notes on the study in general: A list of roughly 160 TCR beta chains associated with cytomegalovirus was given.

The TCR originated in a woman between 35 and 50 years old in good health and CMV-seronegative. Sequenced sample: PBMCs. The V call is TRBV6-5, the J call TRBJ2-7, with no clear D. CDR3 DNA: TGTGCCAGCAGTACCCCCGGAGCCGCCTACGAGCAGTACTTC. This codes for CASSTPGAAYEQYF.